A single sample gave rise to the 8 T cell receptor beta chains below, sequenced in a study of T cells in tumors after PD-1 blockade. Generated by immunoSEQ multiplex PCR, the TCRdb table keeps only in-frame clones and is missing some. Of approximately 13,000 clones in the sample, 70% to 85% are singletons; the top ten hold 20% to 30%. Sample: PBMCs, taken after anti-PD-1 treatment. The receptors shown here come from a human donor with basal cell carcinoma.

V gene TRBV5-6 combines with J gene TRBJ2-2; 9 bases fit TRBD1. CDR3 length equals 15 residues. The germline gives CDR1 SGHDT, CDR2 YYEEEE. V lost 4 bases to trimming and J lost 6 bases; unmatched junction nucleotides: 7. CDR3 bases: TGTGCCAGCAGCGCGTGGGACAGGGAGCCCGGGGAGCTGTTTTTT. Translating it yields CASSAWDREPGELFF.

The chain combines TRBV30 with TRBJ1-1; D gene uncertain. Germline V CDR1 and CDR2: GTSNPN, SVGIG (reference sequence). The germline V and J ends were trimmed by 0 bases and 11 bases, with 19 bases remaining between them. This CDR3 comprises 14 residues. The CDR3 coding sequence is TGTGCCTGGAGTGTATTGGATCCCCGGCGTATGGCTTTCTTT. It translates to CAWSVLDPRRMAFF.

The chain couples TRBV30 to TRBJ1-5; 7 bases map to TRBD1. CDR1 is GTSNPN, CDR2 SVGIG, per germline (reference sequence). The CDR3 has 14 residues. V was clipped by 1 base and J by 6 bases; unmatched bases: 6. The CDR3, as DNA: TGTGCCTGGAGTGAGGGACAGAACTTTCAGCCCCAGCATTTT. It encodes CAWSEGQNFQPQHF.

Points on this clone: A junction boundary mismatches the germline segment, possibly from a read error. The CDR3 DNA reads as TGTGCCAGCAGTTTAGGTGACAGTTACCACTTC. Protein product: CASSLGDSYHF. The rearrangement uses TRBV27 and TRBJ2-7, with D tentatively TRBD1 (5 bases). The CDR3 loop spans 11 amino acids. Germline assignment: CDR1 MNHEY and CDR2 SMNVEV (reference sequence).

The V gene is TRBV7-8, the J gene TRBJ1-1, with D hard to call. The CDR3 contains 13 residues. CDR1 and CDR2 from the germline V gene are SGHVS and FQNEAQ. V shed 1 base and J shed 7 bases, with 10 bases lying between them. The CDR3 here is CASSLDRQFEAFF. The DNA of the CDR3 is TGTGCCAGCAGCTTAGATCGGCAGTTTGAAGCTTTCTTT.

The chain has TRBV6-5 and TRBJ1-2; TRBD1 aligns across 12 bases. This CDR3 has 15 residues. Unmatched junction bases numbered 8, after V lost 5 bases and J lost 7 bases. Germline V gene sequence: CDR1 MNHEY, CDR2 SVGAGI. The chain's CDR3 is CASSTGTGGRGGYTF. CDR3 DNA sequence: TGTGCCAGCAGTACCGGGACAGGGGGCCGGGGTGGCTACACCTTC.

This chain connects TRBV28 to TRBJ1-5; 11 bases are shared with TRBD1. From germline, CDR1 is MDHEN and CDR2 SYDVKM. After removal of 7 bases from V and 6 bases from J, the junction contained 5 bases not matched to a gene. CDR3 length: 14 residues. CDR3 in DNA: TGTGCCAGCATCGGACAGGGGGCATTTCAGCCCCAGCATTTT. Protein sequence: CASIGQGAFQPQHF.

This chain joins TRBV5-1 and TRBJ2-7, with 13 positions matching TRBD2. The CDR3 runs 15 residues. CDR1 and CDR2 (germline): SGHRS, YFSETQ. The trim removed 5 bases at V and 3 bases at J, leaving 5 bases unmatched. CDR3 nucleotide sequence: TGCGCCAGCAGACGACTAGCGGGGGGCAACTACGAGCAGTACTTC. It yields the protein CASRRLAGGNYEQYF. The whole variable domain, remainder taken from reference TRBV5-1 and TRBJ2-7, is KAGVTQTPRYLIKTRGQQVTLSCSPISGHRSVSWYQQTPGQGLQFLFEYFSETQRNKGNFPGRFSGRQFSNSRSEMNVSTLELGDSALYLCASRRLAGGNYEQYFGPGTRLTVT.